This T cell receptor beta chain appears in the sequencing data of a study of shared clonotypes between healthy human individuals. Overall study context: A couple of women and a few men aged 18 to 49 served as donors. Notes on the study in general: Only a few donors were included, so the genetic and exposure-history diversity represented was limited. Around 5.3% of naive CD4 clonotypes were shared across a handful of donors. Memory subsets had estimated richness that was generally smaller than that of naive subsets.

The CDR3 is made up of 13 amino acids. Between the trimmed V and J ends, which lost 4 bases and 4 bases, there was a span of 9 bases. Germline V gene lookup returns CDR1 ENHRY and CDR2 SYGVKD. The data were produced by immunoSEQ multiplex PCR, yet TCRdb's version contains in-frame clones alone and is incomplete. The sample has 2 million to 2.5 million clones, 90% to 96% seen once; the top ten hold 0.13%. A note on this clone: Antigen unknown. Other nucleotide sequences in the sample specify the same CDR3.

The clonotype was recovered from a man younger than 35 in good health. This chain uses TRBV10-3 with TRBJ2-3; D might be TRBD2 (6 bases). Sequencing was performed on naive CD4+ T cells sorted from blood. Subset here: CD45RA+ positively selected. The CDR3 bases are TGTGCCATCAGTGGCGGGGACGCAGATACGCAGTATTTT. This sequence encodes CAISGGDADTQYF.